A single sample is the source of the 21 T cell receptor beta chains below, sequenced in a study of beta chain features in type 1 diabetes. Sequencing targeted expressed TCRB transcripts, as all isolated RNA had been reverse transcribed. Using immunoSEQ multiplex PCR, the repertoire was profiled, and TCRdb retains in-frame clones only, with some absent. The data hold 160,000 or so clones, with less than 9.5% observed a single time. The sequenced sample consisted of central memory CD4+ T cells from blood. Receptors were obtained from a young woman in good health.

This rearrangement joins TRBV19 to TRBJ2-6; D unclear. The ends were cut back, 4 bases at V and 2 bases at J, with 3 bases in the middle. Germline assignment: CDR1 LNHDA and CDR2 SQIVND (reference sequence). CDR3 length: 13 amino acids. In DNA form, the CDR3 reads TGTGCCAGTAGTACAACTGGGGCCAACGTCCTGACTTTC. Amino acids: CASSTTGANVLTF.

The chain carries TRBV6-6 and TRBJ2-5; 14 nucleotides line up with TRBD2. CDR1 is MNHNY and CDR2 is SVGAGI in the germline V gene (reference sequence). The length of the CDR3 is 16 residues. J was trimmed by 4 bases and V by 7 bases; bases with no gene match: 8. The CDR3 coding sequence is TGTGCCAGCAACAGACTAGCGGGAGGGAACCGAGAGACCCAGTACTTC. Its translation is CASNRLAGGNRETQYF.

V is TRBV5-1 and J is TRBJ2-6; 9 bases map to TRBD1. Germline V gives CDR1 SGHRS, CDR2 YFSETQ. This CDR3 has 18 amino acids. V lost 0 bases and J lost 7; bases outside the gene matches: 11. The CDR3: CASSLDGTGPTGANVLTF. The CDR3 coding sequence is TGCGCCAGCAGCTTGGACGGGACAGGGCCCACCGGAGCCAACGTCCTGACTTTC.

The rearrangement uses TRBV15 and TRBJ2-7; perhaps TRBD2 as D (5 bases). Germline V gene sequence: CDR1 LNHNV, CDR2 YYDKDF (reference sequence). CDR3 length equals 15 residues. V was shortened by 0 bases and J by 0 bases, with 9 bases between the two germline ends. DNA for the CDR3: TGTGCCACCAGCAGAGATGAAGGGAGCTCCTACGAGCAGTACTTC. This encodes CATSRDEGSSYEQYF.

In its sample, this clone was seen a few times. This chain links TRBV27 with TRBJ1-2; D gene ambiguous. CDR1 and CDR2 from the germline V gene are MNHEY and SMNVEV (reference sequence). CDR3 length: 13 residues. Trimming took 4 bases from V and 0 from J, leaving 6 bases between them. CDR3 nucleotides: TGTGCCAGCAGTTCACTACCTAACTATGGCTACACCTTC. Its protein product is CASSSLPNYGYTF.

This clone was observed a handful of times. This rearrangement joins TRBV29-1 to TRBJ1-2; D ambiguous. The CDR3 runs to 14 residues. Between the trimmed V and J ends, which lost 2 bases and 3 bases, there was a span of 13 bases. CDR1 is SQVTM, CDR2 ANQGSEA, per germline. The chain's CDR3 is CSVERQALDYGYTF. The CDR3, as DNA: TGCAGCGTTGAACGTCAGGCCCTTGACTATGGCTACACCTTC.

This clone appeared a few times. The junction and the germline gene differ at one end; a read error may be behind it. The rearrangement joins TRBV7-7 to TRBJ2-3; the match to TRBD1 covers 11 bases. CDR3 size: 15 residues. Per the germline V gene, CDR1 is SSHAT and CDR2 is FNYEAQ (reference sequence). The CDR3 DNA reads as TGTGCTAGCAGTTCCGGACAGGGGGCTGCAGATACGCAGTATTTT. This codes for CASSSGQGAADTQYF.

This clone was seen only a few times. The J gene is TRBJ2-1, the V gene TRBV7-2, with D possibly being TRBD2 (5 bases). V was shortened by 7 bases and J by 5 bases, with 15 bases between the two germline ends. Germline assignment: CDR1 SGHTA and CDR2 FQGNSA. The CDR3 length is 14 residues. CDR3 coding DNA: TGTGCCAGCACCGTGGGTGTAGCGAACAATGAGCAGTTCTTC. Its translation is CASTVGVANNEQFF.

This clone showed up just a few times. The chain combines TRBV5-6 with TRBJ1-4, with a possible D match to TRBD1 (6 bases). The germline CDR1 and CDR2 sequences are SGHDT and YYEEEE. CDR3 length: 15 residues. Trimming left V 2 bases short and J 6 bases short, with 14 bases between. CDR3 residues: CASSFQGLVYEKLFF. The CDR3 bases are TGTGCCAGCAGCTTCCAGGGGTTGGTGTATGAAAAACTGTTTTTT.

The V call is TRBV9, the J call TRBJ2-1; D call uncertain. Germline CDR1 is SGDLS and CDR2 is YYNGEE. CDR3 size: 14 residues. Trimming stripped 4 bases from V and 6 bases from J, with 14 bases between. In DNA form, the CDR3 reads TGTGCCAGCAGCCTCCGGGTCCTCCCCAATGAGCAGTTCTTC. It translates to CASSLRVLPNEQFF.

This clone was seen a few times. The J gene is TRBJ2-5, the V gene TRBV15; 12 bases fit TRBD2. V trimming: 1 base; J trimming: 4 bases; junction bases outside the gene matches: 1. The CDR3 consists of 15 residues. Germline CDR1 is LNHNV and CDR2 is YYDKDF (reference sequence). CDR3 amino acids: CATSRGLAGAETQYF. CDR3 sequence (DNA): TGTGCCACCAGCAGAGGACTAGCGGGAGCAGAGACCCAGTACTTC.

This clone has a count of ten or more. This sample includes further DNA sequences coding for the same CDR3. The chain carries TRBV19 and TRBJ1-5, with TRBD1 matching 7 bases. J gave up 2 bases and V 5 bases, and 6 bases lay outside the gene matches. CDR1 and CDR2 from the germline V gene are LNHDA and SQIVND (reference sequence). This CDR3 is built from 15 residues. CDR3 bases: TGTGCCAGTAGTGGTACAGGGGAGGGCAATCAGCCCCAGCATTTT. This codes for CASSGTGEGNQPQHF.

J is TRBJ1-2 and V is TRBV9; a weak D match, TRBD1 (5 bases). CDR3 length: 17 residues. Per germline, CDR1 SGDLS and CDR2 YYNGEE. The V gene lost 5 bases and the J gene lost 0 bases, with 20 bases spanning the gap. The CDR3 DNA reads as TGTGCCAGCAGAGCGAGCAGGGTTGGTCGGGCTAACTATGGCTACACCTTC. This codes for CASRASRVGRANYGYTF.

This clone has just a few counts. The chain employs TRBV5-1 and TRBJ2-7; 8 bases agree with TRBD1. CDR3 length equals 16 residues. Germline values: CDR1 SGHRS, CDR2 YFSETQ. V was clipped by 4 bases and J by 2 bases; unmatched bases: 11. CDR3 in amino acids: CASSPLGQGGTYEQYF. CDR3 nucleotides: TGCGCCAGCAGCCCGCTAGGACAGGGCGGCACCTACGAGCAGTACTTC.

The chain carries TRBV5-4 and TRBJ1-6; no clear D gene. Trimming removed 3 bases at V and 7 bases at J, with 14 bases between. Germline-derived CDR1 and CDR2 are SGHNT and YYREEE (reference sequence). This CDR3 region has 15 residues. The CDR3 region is CASSSAPGRNSPLHF. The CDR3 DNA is TGTGCCAGCAGCTCAGCACCCGGGAGGAATTCACCCCTCCACTTT.

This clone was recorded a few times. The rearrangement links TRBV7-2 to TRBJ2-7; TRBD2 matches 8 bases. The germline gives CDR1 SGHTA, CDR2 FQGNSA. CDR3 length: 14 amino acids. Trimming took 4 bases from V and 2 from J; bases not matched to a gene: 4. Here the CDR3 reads CASSSAGAPYEQYF. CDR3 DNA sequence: TGTGCCAGCAGCTCAGCGGGAGCTCCCTACGAGCAGTACTTC.

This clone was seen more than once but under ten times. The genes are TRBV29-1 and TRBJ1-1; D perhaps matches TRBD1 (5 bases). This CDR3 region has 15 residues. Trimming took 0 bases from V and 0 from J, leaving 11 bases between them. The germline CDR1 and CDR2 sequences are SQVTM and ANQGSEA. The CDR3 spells CSVEDRNRLNTEAFF. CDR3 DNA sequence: TGCAGCGTTGAAGATCGCAACAGGCTGAACACTGAAGCTTTCTTT.

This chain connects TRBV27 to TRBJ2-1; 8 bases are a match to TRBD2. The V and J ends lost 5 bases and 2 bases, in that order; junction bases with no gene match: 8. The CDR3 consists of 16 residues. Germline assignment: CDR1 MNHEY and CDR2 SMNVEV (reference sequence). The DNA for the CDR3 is TGTGCCAGCAGTGGGGGGGGGACTAGAACCTACAATGAGCAGTTCTTC. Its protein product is CASSGGGTRTYNEQFF.

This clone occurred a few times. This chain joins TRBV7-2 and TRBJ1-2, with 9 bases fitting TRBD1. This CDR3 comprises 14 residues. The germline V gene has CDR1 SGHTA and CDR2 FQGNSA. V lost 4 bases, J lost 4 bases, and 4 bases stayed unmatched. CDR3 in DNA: TGTGCCAGCAGCTCGGGACAGGGAGGCTATGGCTACACCTTC. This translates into CASSSGQGGYGYTF.

This CDR3 reads CASSLRVGASGRRDTQYF. In DNA, the CDR3 is TGTGCCAGCAGTTTAAGGGTGGGGGCTAGCGGGAGGAGAGATACGCAGTATTTT. The chain is built from TRBV27 and TRBJ2-3, with 11 positions matching TRBD2. Germline V gene lookup returns CDR1 MNHEY and CDR2 SMNVEV (reference sequence). V lost 2 bases and J lost 5; bases outside the gene matches: 12. CDR3 length equals 18 residues.

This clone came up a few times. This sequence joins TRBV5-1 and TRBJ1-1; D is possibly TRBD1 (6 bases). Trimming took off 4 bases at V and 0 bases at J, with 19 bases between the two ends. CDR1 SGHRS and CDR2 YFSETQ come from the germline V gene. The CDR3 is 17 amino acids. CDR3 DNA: TGCGCCAGCAGCGCGTACGACAGGAATACTATGAACACTGAAGCTTTCTTT. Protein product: CASSAYDRNTMNTEAFF.